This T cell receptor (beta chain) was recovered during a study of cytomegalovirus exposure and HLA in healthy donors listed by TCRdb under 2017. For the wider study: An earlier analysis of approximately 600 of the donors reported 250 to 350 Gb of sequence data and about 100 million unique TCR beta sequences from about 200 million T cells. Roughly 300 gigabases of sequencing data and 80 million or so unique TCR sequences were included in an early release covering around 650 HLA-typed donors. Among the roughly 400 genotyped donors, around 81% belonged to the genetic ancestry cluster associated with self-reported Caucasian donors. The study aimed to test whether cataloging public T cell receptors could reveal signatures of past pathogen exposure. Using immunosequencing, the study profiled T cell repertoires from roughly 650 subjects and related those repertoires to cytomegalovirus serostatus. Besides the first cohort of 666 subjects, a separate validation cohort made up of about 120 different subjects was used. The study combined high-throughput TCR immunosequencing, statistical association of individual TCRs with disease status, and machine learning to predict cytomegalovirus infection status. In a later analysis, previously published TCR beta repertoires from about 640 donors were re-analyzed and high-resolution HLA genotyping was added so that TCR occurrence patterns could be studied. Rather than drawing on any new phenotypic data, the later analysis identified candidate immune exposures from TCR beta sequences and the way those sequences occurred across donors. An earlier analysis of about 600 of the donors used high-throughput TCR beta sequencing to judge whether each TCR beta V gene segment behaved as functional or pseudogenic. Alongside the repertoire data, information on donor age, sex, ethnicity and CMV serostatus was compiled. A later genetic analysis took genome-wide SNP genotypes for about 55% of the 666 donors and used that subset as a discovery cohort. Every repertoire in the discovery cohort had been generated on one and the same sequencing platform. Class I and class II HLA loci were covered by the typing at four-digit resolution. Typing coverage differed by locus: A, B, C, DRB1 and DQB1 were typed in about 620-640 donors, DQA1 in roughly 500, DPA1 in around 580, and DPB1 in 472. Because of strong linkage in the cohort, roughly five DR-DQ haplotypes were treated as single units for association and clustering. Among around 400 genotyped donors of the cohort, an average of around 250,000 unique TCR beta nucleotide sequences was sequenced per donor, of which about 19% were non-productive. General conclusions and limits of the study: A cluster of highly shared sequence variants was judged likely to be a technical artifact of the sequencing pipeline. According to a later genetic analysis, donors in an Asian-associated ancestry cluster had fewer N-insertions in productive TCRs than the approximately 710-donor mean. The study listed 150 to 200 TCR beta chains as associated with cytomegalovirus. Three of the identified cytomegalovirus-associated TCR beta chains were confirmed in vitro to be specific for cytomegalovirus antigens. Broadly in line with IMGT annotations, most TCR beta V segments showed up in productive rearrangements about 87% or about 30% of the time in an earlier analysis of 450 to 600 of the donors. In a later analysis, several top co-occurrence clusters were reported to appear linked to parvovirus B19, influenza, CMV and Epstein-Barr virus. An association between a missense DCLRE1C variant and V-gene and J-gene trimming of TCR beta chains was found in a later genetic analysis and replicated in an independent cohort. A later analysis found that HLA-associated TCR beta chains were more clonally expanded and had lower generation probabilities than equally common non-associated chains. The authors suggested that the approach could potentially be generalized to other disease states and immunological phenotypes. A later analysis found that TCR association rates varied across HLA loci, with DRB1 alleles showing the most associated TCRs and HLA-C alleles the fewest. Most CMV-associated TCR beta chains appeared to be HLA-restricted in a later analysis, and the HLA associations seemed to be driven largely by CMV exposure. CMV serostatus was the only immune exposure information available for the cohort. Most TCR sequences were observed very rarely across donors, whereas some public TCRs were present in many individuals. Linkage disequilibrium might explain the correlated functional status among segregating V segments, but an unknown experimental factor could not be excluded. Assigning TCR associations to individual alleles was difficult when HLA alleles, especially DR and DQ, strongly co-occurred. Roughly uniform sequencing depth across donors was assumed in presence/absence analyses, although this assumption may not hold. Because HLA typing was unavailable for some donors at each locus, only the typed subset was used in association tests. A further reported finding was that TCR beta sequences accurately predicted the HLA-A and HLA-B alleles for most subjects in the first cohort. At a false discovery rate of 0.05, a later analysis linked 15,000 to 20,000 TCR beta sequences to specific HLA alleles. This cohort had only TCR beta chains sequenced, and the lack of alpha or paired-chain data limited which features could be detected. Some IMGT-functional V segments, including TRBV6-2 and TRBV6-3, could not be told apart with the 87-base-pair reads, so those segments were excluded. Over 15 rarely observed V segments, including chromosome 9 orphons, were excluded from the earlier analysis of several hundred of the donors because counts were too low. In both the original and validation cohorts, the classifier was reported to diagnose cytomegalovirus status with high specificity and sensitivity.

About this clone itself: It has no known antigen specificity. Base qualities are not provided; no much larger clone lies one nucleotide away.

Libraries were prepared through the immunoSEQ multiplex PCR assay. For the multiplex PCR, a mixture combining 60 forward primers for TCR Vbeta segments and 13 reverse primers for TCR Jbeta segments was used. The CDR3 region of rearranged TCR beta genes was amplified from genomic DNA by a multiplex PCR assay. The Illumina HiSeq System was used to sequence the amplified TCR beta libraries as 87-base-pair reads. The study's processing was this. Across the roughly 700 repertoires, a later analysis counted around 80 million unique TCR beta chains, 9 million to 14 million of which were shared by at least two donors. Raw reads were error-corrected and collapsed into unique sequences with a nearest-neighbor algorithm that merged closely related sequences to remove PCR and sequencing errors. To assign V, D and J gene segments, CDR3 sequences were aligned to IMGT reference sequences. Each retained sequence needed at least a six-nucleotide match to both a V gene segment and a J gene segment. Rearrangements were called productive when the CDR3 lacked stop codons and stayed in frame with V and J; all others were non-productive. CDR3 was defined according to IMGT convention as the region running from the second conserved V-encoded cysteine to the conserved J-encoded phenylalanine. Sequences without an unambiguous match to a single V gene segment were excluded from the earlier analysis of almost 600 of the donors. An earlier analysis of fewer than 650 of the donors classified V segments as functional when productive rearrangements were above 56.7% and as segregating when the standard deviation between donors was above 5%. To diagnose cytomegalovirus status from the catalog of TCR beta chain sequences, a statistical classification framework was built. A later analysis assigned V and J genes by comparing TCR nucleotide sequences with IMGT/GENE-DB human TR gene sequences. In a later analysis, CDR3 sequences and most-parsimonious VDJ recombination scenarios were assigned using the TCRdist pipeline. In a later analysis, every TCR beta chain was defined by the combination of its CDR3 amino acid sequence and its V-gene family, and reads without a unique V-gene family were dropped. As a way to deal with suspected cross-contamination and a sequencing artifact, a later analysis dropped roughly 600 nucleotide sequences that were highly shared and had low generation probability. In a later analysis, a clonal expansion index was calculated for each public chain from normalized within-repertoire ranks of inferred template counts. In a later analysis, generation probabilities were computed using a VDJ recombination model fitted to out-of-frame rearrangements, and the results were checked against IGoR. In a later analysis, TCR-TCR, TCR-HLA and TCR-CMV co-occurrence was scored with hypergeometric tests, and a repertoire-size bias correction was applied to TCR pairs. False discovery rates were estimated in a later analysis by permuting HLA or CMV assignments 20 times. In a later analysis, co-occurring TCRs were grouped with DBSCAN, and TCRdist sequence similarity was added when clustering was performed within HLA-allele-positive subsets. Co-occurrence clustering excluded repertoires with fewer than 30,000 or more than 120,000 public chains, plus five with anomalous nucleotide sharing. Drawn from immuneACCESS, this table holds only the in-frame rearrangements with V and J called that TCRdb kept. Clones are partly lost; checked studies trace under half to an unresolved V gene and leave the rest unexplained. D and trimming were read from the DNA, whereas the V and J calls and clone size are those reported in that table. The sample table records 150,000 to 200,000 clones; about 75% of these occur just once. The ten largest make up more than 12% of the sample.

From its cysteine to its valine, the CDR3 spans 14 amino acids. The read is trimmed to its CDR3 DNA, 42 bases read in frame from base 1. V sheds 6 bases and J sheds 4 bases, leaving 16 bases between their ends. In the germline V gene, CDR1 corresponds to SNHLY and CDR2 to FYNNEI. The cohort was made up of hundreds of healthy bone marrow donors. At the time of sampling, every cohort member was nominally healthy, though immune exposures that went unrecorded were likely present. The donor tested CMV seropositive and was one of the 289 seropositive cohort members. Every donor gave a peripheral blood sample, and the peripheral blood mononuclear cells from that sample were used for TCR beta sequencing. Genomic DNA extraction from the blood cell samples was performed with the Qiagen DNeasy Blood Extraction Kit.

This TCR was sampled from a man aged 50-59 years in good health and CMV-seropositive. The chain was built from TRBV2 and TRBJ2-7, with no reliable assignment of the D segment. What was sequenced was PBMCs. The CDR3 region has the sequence CASSKSTIGYEQYV. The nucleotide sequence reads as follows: TGTGCCAGCAGCAAGAGTACCATCGGGTACGAGCAGTACGTC.